Listed below are T cell receptor beta chains from one sample, sequenced in a study of blood T cells in healthy people across ages. TCRdb redid the calling of the 5' RACE reads with MiXCR, one entry per CDR3 protein. Of about 1.7 million distinct CDR3 sequences in the sample, 28% were seen once. The material sequenced was blood. The source of these receptors is a woman in her 30s in good health. CDR3s include the opening cysteine and the closing phenylalanine or tryptophan. The D gene is left open where the match is weak. Clone size is shown for a subset of rows, as once, few, many or a class of expanded clone.

few,-,TRBV10-1,TRBJ1-2,TGCGCCAGCAGTGAGAACAGGGTAGGCGGCTACACCTTC,CASSENRVGGYTF
-,-,TRBV20-1,TRBJ1-2,TGCAGTGCTTCAGACAGGACCAACTATGGCTACACCTTC,CSASDRTNYGYTF
-,-,TRBV12-3/TRBV12-4,TRBJ2-3,TGTGCCAGCAGTTTCGTAGCGGTTCTCGATACGCAGTATTTT,CASSFVAVLDTQYF
few,-,TRBV6-1,TRBJ1-4,TGTGCCAGCAGTGAAGTACTAGGGGGTAATCGAGAAAAACTGTTTTTT,CASSEVLGGNREKLFF
few,TRBD1,TRBV5-5,TRBJ1-2,TGTGCCAGCAGCTGGGGGGACAGGGTGAGCTATGGCTACACCTTC,CASSWGDRVSYGYTF
many,-,TRBV7-9,TRBJ2-7,TGTGCCAGCAGCCGGCTAGAGGGTCGCCTGAGGGTCTACGAGCAGTACTTC,CASSRLEGRLRVYEQYF
-,-,TRBV18,TRBJ2-7,TGTGCCGGCTCACCTAGCAGCGGTCTCTCCTACGAGCAGTACTTC,CAGSPSSGLSYEQYF
-,-,TRBV5-1,TRBJ1-4,TGCGCCAGCAGCTCAGACAGACAGAATGAAAAACTGTTTTTT,CASSSDRQNEKLFF
few,TRBD1,TRBV6-6,TRBJ2-4,TGTGCCAGCAGTAACGGGGACAGGAATAAAAACATTCAGTACTTC,CASSNGDRNKNIQYF
many,TRBD2,TRBV3-1,TRBJ2-7,TGTGCCAGCAGCAACGTAGCGGGGGAGCAGTACTTC,CASSNVAGEQYF
few,-,TRBV5-6,TRBJ1-2,TGTGCCAGCAGCTTGTGGGGGGCCGCGCCATCCTATAGCTACACCTTC,CASSLWGAAPSYSYTF
-,-,TRBV28,TRBJ1-2,TGTGCCAGCAGTCCTCCGGGGGACTGGTACGGAGGCTATGGCTACACCTTC,CASSPPGDWYGGYGYTF
many,-,TRBV4-1,TRBJ1-2,TGCGCCAGCAGCCCTCAGACAGACTATGGCTACACCTTC,CASSPQTDYGYTF
-,TRBD1,TRBV15,TRBJ2-1,TGTGCCACCAGCAGAGATGTCAGGGGGAGCTCCTACAATGAGCAGTTCTTC,CATSRDVRGSSYNEQFF
few,TRBD1,TRBV5-4,TRBJ2-3,TGTGCCAGCAGCGTGATCGGACAGGGGGCCGGCACAGATACGCAGTATTTT,CASSVIGQGAGTDTQYF
-,-,TRBV5-1,TRBJ1-5,TGCGCCAGCAGCTTATCCGGGACGGATTATCAGCCCCAGCATTTT,CASSLSGTDYQPQHF
few,TRBD1,TRBV3-1,TRBJ2-5,TGTGCCAGCAGCCCCCCTGGACAGGAGGAGACCCAGTACTTC,CASSPPGQEETQYF